Below, 2 T cell receptor beta chains from the same sample are listed, as sequenced in a study of breast tumors, draining lymph nodes, adjacent tissues. TCRdb used MiXCR to reprocess the multiplex PCR reads, holding one entry per CDR3 protein. The sample carries around 100,000 distinct CDR3 sequences, less than 25% recorded once. Breast cancer patients provided tissue from their axillary draining lymph nodes. Sequences were obtained from axillary lymph node tissue. Source of these receptors: a female donor with breast cancer. Some clones in this sample may be carry-over from other donors' samples.

This clonotype occurred many times. The chain uses TRBV6-2 or TRBV6-3 and TRBJ2-5, with D perhaps TRBD2 (6 bases). V lost 4 bases to trimming and J lost 3 bases, with 12 bases between them. This CDR3 spans 14 amino acids. Germline CDR1 MNHEY, CDR2 SVGEGT. CDR3: CASSSAGSEETQYF. The CDR3 nucleotides are TGTGCCAGCAGTTCCGCCGGGAGCGAAGAGACCCAGTACTTC.

This clonotype was counted ten times or more. CDR3 loop: CAIRDREVRGYTF. The DNA for the CDR3 is TGTGCCATCAGGGACAGGGAGGTTCGTGGCTACACCTTC. The chain carries TRBV10-3 and TRBJ1-2; TRBD1 agrees at 8 bases. This CDR3 comprises 13 residues. Germline V lookup: CDR1 ENHRY, CDR2 SYGVKD. With 6 bases clipped from V and 7 bases from J, the junction kept 7 bases outside the gene matches.